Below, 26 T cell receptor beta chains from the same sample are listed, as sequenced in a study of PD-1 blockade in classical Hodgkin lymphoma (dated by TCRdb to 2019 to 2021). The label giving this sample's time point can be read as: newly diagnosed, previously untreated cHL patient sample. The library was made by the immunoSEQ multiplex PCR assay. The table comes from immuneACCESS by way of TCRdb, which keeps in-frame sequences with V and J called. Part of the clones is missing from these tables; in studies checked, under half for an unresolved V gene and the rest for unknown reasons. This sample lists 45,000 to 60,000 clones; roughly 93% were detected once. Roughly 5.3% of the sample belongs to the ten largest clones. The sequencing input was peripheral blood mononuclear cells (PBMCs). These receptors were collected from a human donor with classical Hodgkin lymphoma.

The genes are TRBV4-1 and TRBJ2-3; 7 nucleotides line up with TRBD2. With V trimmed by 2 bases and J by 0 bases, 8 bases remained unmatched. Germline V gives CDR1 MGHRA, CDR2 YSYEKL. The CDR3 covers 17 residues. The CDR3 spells CASSQPKAGTSTDTQYF. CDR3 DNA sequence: TGCGCCAGCAGCCAACCCAAAGCGGGAACTAGCACAGATACGCAGTATTTT.

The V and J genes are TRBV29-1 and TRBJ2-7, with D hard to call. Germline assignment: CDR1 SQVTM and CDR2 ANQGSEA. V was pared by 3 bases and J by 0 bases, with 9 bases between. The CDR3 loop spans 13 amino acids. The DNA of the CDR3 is TGCAGCGTTGATACCGGAGACTCCTACGAGCAGTACTTC. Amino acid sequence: CSVDTGDSYEQYF.

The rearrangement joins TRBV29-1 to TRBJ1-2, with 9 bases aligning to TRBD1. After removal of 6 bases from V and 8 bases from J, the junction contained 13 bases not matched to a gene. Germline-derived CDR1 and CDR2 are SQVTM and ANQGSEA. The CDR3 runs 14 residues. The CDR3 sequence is CSVGDRAISKGYTF. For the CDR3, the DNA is TGCAGCGTCGGGGACAGGGCAATATCAAAGGGCTACACCTTC.

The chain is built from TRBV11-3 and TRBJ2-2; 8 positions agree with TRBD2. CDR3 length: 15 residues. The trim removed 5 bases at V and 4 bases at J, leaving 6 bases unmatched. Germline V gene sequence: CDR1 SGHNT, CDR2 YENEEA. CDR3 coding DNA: TGTGCCAGCAGCCTTTCAGCGGGAGTCACCGGGGAGCTGTTTTTT. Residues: CASSLSAGVTGELFF. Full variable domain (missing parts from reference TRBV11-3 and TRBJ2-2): EAGVVQSPRYKIIEKKQPVAFWCNPISGHNTLYWYLQNLGQGPELLIRYENEEAVDDSQLPKDRFSAERLKGVDSTLKIQPAELGDSAVYLCASSLSAGVTGELFFGEGSRLTVL.

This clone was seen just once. The CDR3 DNA reads as TGTGCCAGCAGCGCGGGGGGACTGAACACAGATACGCAGTATTTT. Translation: CASSAGGLNTDTQYF. The chain uses TRBV9 and TRBJ2-3; 7 bases match TRBD2. V was clipped by 3 bases and J by 2 bases; unmatched bases: 6. Per germline, CDR1 SGDLS and CDR2 YYNGEE. The CDR3 runs 15 residues.

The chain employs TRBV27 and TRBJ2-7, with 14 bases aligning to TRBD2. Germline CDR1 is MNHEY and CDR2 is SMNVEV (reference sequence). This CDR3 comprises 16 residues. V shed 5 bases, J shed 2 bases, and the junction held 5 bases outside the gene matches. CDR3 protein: CASSGTSGSMPYEQYF. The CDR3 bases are TGTGCCAGCAGTGGGACTAGCGGGAGTATGCCCTACGAGCAGTACTTC.

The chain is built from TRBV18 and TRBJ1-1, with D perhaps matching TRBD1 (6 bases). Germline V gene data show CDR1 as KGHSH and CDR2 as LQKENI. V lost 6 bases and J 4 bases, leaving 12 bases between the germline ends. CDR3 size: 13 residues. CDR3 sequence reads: CASSQGRGTEAFF. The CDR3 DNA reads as TGTGCCAGCTCCCAGGGGCGGGGCACTGAAGCTTTCTTT.

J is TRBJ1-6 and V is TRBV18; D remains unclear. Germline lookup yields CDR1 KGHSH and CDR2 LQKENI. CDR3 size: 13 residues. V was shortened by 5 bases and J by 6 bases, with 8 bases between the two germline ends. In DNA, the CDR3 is TGTGCCAGCTCATCGAGCAGTAATTCACCCCTCCACTTT. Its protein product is CASSSSSNSPLHF.

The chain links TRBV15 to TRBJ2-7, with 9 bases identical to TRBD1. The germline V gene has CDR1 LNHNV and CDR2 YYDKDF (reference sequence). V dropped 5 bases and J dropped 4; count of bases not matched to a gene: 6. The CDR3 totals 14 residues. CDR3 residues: CATSGTGSGYEQYF. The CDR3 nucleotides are TGTGCCACCAGCGGGACAGGGAGTGGTTACGAGCAGTACTTC. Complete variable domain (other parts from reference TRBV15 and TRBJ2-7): DAMVIQNPRYQVTQFGKPVTLSCSQTLNHNVMYWYQQKSSQAPKLLFHYYDKDFNNEADTPDNFQSRRPNTSFCFLDIRSPGLGDTAMYLCATSGTGSGYEQYFGPGTRLTVT.

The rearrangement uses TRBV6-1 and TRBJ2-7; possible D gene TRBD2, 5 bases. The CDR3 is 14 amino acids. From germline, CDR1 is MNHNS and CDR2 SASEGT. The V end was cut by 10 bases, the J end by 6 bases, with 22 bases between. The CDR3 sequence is CATQRIDWAGEQYF. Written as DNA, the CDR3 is TGTGCCACCCAGAGGATTGACTGGGCGGGCGAGCAGTACTTC.

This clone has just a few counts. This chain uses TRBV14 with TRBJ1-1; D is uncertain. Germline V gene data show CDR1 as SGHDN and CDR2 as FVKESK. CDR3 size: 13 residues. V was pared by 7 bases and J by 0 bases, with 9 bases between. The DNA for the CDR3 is TGTGCCAGCACCCCCGCCATGAACACTGAAGCTTTCTTT. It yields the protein CASTPAMNTEAFF. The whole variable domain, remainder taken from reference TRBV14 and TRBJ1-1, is EAGVTQFPSHSVIEKGQTVTLRCDPISGHDNLYWYRRVMGKEIKFLLHFVKESKQDESGMPNNRFLAERTGGTYSTLKVQPAELEDSGVYFCASTPAMNTEAFFGQGTRLTVV.

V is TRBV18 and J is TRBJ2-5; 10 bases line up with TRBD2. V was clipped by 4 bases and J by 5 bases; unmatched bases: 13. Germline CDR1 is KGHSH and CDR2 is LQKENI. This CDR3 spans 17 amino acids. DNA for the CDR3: TGTGCCAGCTCACTAAGTAGGACTAGCGGAAGCGGCGAGACCCAGTACTTC. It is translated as CASSLSRTSGSGETQYF.

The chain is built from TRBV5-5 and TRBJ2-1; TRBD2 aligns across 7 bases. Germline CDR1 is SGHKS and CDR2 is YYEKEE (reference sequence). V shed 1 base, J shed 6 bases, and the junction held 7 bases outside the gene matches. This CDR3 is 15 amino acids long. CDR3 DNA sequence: TGTGCCAGCAGCTTGTTGGCGGGAGACTTCAATGAGCAGTTCTTC. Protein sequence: CASSLLAGDFNEQFF.

The CDR3 spells CASSLAENRRNTEAFF. The CDR3 bases are TGCGCCAGCAGCTTGGCCGAGAATCGGAGGAACACTGAAGCTTTCTTT. The rearrangement joins TRBV5-1 to TRBJ1-1, with D unclear. The CDR3 loop spans 16 amino acids. The V gene lost 0 bases and the J gene lost 1 base, with 13 bases spanning the gap. Germline V CDR1 and CDR2: SGHRS, YFSETQ.

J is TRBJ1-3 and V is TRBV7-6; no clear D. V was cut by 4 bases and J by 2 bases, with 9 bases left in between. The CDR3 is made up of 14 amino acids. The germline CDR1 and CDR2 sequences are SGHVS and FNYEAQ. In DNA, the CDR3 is TGTGCCAGCAGCTCGAGCAGGACTGGAAACACCATATATTTT. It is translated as CASSSSRTGNTIYF.

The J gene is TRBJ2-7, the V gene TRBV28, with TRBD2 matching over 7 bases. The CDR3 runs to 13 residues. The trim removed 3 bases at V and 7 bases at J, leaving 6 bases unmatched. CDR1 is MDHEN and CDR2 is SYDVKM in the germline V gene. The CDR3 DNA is TGTGCCAGCAGTTTTGCGGGGGAGAGGGAGCAGTACGTC. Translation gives CASSFAGEREQYV.

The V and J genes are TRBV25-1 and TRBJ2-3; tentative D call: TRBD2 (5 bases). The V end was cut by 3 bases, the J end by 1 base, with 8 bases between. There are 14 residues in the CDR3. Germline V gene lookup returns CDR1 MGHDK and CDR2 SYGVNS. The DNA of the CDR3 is TGTGCCAGCAGTGACGCGGGCCGCACAGATACGCAGTATTTT. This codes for CASSDAGRTDTQYF.

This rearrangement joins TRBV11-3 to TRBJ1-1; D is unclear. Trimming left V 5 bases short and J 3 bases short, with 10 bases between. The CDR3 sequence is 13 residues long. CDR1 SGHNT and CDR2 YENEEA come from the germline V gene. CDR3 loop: CASSRIGDTEAFF. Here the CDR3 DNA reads TGTGCCAGCAGCCGTATTGGCGACACTGAAGCTTTCTTT.

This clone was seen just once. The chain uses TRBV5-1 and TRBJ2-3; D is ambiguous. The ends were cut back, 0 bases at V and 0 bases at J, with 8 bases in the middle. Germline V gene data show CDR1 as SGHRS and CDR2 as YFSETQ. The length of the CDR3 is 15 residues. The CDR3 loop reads CASSLGRVSTDTQYF. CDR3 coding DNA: TGCGCCAGCAGCTTGGGTCGGGTGAGCACAGATACGCAGTATTTT.

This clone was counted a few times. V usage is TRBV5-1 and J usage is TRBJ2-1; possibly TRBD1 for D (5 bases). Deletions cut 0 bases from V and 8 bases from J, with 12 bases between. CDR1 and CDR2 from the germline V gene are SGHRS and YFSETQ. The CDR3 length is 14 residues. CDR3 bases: TGCGCCAGCAGCTTGGGACCAGGACAAGATGAGCAGTTCTTC. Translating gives CASSLGPGQDEQFF. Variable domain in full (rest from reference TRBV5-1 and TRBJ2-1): KAGVTQTPRYLIKTRGQQVTLSCSPISGHRSVSWYQQTPGQGLQFLFEYFSETQRNKGNFPGRFSGRQFSNSRSEMNVSTLELGDSALYLCASSLGPGQDEQFFGPGTRLTVL.

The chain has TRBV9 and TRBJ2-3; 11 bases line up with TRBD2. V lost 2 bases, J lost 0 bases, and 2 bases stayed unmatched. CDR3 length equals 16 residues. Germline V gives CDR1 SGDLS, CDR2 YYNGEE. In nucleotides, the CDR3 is TGTGCCAGCAGCGTGGGACTAGCGGCTAGCACAGATACGCAGTATTTT. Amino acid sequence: CASSVGLAASTDTQYF. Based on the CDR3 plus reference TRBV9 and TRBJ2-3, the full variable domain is DSGVTQTPKHLITATGQRVTLRCSPRSGDLSVYWYQQSLDQGLQFLIQYYNGEERAKGNILERFSAQQFPDLHSELNLSSLELGDSALYFCASSVGLAASTDTQYFGPGTRLTVL.

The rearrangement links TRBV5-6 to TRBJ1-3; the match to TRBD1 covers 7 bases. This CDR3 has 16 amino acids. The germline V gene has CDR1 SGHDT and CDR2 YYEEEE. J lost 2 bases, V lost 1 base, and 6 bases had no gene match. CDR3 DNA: TGTGCCAGCAGCTTGCAGGGGGATGTCACTGGAAACACCATATATTTT. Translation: CASSLQGDVTGNTIYF.

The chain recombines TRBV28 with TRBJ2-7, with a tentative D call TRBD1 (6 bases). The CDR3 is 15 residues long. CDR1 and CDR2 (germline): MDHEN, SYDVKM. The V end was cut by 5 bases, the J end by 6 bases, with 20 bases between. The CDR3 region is CASSNPGTRASEQYF. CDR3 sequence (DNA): TGTGCCAGCAGTAACCCCGGGACAAGGGCAAGCGAGCAGTACTTC.

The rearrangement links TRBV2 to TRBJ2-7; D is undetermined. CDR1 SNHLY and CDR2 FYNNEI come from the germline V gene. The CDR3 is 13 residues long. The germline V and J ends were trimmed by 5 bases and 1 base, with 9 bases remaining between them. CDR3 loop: CASSLEKSYEQYV. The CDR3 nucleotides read TGTGCCAGCAGTCTTGAAAAGTCCTACGAGCAGTACGTC.

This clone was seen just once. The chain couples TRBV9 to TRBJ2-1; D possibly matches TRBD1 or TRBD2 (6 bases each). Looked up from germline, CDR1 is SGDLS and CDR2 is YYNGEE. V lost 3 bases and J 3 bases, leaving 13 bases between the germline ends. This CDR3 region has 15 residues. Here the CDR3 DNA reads TGTGCCAGCAGCGCCGGGGGCGGAAGCTACAATGAGCAGTTCTTC. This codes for CASSAGGGSYNEQFF.

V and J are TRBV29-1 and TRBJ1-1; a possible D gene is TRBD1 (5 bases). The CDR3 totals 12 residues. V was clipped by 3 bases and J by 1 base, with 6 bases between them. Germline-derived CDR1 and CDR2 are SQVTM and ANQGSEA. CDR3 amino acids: CSVETENTEAFF. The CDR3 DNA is TGCAGCGTTGAGACAGAGAACACTGAAGCTTTCTTT.